This is a list of T cell receptor beta chains from one sample in a study of shared clonotypes between healthy human individuals. Using immunoSEQ multiplex PCR, the repertoire was profiled, and TCRdb retains in-frame clones only, with some absent. The table records 950,000 to 1,100,000 clones, 65% to 75% of them present only once. The sequenced material came from memory CD4+ T cells sorted from blood. These receptors were collected from a man between 18 and 35 years old in good health. Each CDR3 is given without its conserved first and last residue. D genes are given only for firm matches.

v_call,d_call,j_call,cdr3_aa
TRBV7-2,NA,TRBJ1-5,ASSLFPENQPQH
TRBV29-1,NA,TRBJ1-6,SVGQGGDHSPLH
TRBV27,NA,TRBJ1-6,ASSTHSDSPLH
TRBV18,NA,TRBJ1-1,ASSPQRNTEAF
TRBV9,NA,TRBJ1-2,ASSVDINYGYT
TRBV5-1,NA,TRBJ1-3,ASSLAPRASGNTIY
TRBV7-2,NA,TRBJ1-1,ASSTTVNTEAF
TRBV5-1,TRBD1,TRBJ2-7,ASSLGPQGLGYEQY
TRBV7-6,TRBD2,TRBJ2-1,ASSLKAGGEGYLTYNEQF
TRBV5-1,NA,TRBJ1-6,ASSLDDNSPLH
TRBV11-2,NA,TRBJ2-7,ASSLGSQGYEQY
TRBV19,NA,TRBJ2-1,ASSSDSLFANEQF
TRBV6-1,TRBD2,TRBJ2-3,ASSEASSGRTDTQY
TRBV6-5,NA,TRBJ2-2,ASRGHQNTGELF
TRBV18,TRBD1,TRBJ1-2,ASSRDRGIDYGYT
TRBV29-1,NA,TRBJ1-1,SVEIRTLRQAF
TRBV10-3,TRBD2,TRBJ2-5,AISPGTSGEETQY
TRBV6-1,TRBD1,TRBJ2-4,ASSENPGQGKTKNIQY
TRBV9,NA,TRBJ2-7,ASSVDSTGEQY
TRBV25-1,NA,TRBJ2-7,ASSGGGRYEQY
TRBV30,NA,TRBJ2-5,AIIVKGRMGLSQETQY
TRBV4-3,NA,TRBJ1-1,ASSSRGRNTEAF
TRBV28,NA,TRBJ2-5,ASSLGGRETQY
TRBV6-5,TRBD2,TRBJ2-3,ASSYSRLSGGYTQY
TRBV4-2,NA,TRBJ2-3,ASSQAGNSGTDTQY
TRBV6-4,TRBD1,TRBJ2-2,ASSQGALAGELF
TRBV5-1,NA,TRBJ2-3,ASSPRMGGPGDTQY
TRBV10-2,TRBD1,TRBJ2-5,ASSEARDRGKTQY
TRBV27,NA,TRBJ1-1,ASSHTLMVRALDTEAF
TRBV6-6,TRBD2,TRBJ2-1,ASRPGLAYNEQF
TRBV2,TRBD1,TRBJ1-1,ASTYRQGANTEAF
TRBV20-1,NA,TRBJ2-7,SARDVGEQY
TRBV19,TRBD1,TRBJ1-6,ATRQGAGSPLH
TRBV7-6,NA,NA,ASSLGGTGIYEQY
TRBV30,TRBD1,TRBJ1-1,AWSRTTGTEAF
TRBV11-2,TRBD2,TRBJ2-5,ASSAGTSGGPQETQY
TRBV30,NA,TRBJ2-7,AWSRGTYGEQY
TRBV19,NA,TRBJ2-7,ASSIASSYEQY
TRBV28,NA,TRBJ2-3,ASSFVGLADTQY
TRBV21-1,NA,TRBJ2-3,ASSKVPEGRGGDTQY
TRBV4-1,NA,TRBJ2-7,ASSQGRGASYGQY